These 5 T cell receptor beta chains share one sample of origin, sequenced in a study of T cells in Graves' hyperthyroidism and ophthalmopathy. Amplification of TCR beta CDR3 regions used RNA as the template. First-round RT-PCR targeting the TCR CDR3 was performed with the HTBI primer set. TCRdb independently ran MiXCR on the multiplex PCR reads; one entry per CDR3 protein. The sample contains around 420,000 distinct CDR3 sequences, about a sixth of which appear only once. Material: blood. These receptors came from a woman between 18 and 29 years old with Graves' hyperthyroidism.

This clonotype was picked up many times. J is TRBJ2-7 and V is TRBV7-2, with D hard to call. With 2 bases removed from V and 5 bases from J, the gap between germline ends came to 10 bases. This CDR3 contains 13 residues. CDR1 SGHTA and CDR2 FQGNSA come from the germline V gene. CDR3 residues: CASSLLVWDEQYF. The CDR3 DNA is TGTGCCAGCAGCTTATTGGTGTGGGACGAGCAGTACTTC.

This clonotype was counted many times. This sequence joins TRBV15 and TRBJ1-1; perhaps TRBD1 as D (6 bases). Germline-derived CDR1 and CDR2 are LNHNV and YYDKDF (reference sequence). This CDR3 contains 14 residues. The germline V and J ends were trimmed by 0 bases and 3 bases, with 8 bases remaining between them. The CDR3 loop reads CATSREGGYTEAFF. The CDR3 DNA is TGTGCCACCAGCAGAGAGGGGGGCTACACTGAAGCTTTCTTT.

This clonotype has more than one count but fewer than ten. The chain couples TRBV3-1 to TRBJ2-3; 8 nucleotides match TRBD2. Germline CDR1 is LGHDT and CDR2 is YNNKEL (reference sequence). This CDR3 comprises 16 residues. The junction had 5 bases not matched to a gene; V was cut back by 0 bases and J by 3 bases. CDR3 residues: CASSQEGTRATDTQYF. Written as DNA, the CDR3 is TGTGCCAGCAGCCAAGAAGGGACTAGGGCAACAGATACGCAGTATTTT.

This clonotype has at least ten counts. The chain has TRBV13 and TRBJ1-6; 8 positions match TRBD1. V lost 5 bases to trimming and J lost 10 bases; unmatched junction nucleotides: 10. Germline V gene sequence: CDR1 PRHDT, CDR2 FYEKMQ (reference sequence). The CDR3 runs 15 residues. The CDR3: CASSVDGTGRSPLHF. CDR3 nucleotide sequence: TGTGCCAGCAGCGTGGACGGGACAGGAAGGTCACCCCTCCACTTT. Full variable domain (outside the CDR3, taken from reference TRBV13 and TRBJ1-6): AAGVIQSPRHLIKEKRETATLKCYPIPRHDTVYWYQQGPGQDPQFLISFYEKMQSDKGSIPDRFSAQQFSDYHSELNMSSLELGDSALYFCASSVDGTGRSPLHFGNGTRLTVT.

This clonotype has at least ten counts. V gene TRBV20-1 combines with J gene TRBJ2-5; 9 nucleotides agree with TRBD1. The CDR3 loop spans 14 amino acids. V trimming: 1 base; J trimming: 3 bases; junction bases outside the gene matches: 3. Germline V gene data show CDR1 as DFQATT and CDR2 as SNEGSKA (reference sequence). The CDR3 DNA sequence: TGCAGTGCTAGAGTAGGGACAGGGAAAGAGACCCAGTACTTC. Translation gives CSARVGTGKETQYF.